The 4 T cell receptor beta chains given below trace back to one sample, sequenced in a study of blood T cell repertoires in COVID-19. Using immunoSEQ multiplex PCR, the repertoire was profiled, and TCRdb retains in-frame clones only, with some absent. The sample records approximately 250,000 clones, about 82% being singletons. Input material: peripheral blood. All receptors derive from a woman aged 55-69 years with active or convalescent COVID-19.

The J gene is TRBJ2-6, the V gene TRBV7-3; 7 positions match TRBD2. Trimming at V came to 2 bases and at J to 0 bases, leaving 4 bases not matched to a gene. Germline V gene sequence: CDR1 SGHTA, CDR2 FQGTGA. CDR3 length: 17 residues. CDR3 DNA: TGTGCCAGCAGCTTACTAGCGGTGAGCTCTGGGGCCAACGTCCTGACTTTC. It is translated as CASSLLAVSSGANVLTF.

This clone was detected only a few times. Other DNA sequences from this sample encode an identical CDR3 as well. This CDR3 is CASSLDSNYGYTF. In nucleotides, the CDR3 is TGTGCCAGCAGCTTAGACAGTAACTATGGCTACACCTTC. The J gene is TRBJ1-2, the V gene TRBV7-9; no reliable D call. CDR1 is SEHNR, CDR2 FQNEAQ, per germline (reference sequence). The CDR3 is made up of 13 amino acids. V lost 1 base to trimming and J lost 1 base, with 4 bases between them.

This clone was counted a few times. This chain joins TRBV14 and TRBJ1-2, with a tentative D call TRBD1 (5 bases). CDR3 length: 14 residues. V lost 3 bases to trimming and J lost 1 base, with 9 bases between them. Germline CDR1 reads SGHDN; CDR2 reads FVKESK. CDR3: CASSHRTINYGYTF. The CDR3 region has the DNA TGTGCCAGCAGCCATAGGACAATTAACTATGGCTACACCTTC.

This chain joins TRBV6-1 and TRBJ2-1, with a tentative D call TRBD2 (5 bases). Germline CDR1 and CDR2: MNHNS and SASEGT. This CDR3 is 16 amino acids long. Trimming cost V 4 bases and J 0 bases, with 13 bases left between them. CDR3 residues: CASSVSTGSSYNEQFF. As DNA, the CDR3 is TGTGCCAGCAGTGTTTCAACGGGGAGCTCCTACAATGAGCAGTTCTTC.